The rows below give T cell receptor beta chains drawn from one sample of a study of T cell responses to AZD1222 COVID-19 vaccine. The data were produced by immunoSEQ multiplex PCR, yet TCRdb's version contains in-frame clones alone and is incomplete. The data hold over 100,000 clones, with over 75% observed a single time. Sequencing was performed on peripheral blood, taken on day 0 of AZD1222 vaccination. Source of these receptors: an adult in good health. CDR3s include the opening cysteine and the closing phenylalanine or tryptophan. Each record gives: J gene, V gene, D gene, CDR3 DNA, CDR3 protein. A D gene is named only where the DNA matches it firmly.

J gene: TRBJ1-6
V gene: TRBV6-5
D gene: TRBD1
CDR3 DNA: TGTGCCAGCAGTTACACACAGGGGAATTCACCCCTCCACTTT
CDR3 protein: CASSYTQGNSPLHF

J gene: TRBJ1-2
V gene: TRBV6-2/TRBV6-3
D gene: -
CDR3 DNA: TGTGCCAGCAGCTCGGAGGGAAACTATGGCTACACCTTC
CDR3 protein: CASSSEGNYGYTF

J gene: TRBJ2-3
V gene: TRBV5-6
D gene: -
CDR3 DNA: TGTGCCAGCAGCTCCGGATCAGGGACTTTTATAGATACGCAGTATTTT
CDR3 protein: CASSSGSGTFIDTQYF

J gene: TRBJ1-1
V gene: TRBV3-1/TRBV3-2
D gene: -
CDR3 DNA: TGTGCCAGCAGCCTACAGGGTCGTGACACTGAAGCTTTCTTT
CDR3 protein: CASSLQGRDTEAFF

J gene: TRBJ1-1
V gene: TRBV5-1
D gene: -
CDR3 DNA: TGCGCCAGCAGCTTGGGTAGATGGAACACTGAAGCTTTCTTT
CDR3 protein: CASSLGRWNTEAFF

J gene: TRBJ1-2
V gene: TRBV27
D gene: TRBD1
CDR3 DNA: TGTGCCAGCAGCGGGACAGGGCTAAGCTATGGCTACACCTTC
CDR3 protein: CASSGTGLSYGYTF

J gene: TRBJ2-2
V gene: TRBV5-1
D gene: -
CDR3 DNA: TGCGCCAGCAGCTTGGGGACACCGAACACCGGGGAGCTGTTTTTT
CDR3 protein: CASSLGTPNTGELFF

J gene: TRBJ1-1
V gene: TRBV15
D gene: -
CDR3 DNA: TGTGCCACCAGCAGAGGGTGGACTGAAGCTTTCTTT
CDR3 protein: CATSRGWTEAFF

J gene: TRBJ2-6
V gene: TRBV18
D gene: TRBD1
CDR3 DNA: TGTGCCAGCTCACAAGACAGGGTAGCCGGGGCCAACGTCCTGACTTTC
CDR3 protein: CASSQDRVAGANVLTF

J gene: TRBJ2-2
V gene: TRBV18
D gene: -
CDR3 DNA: TGTGCCAGCTCACCACCGGCCGGGCTCAACACCGGGGAGCTGTTTTTT
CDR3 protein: CASSPPAGLNTGELFF

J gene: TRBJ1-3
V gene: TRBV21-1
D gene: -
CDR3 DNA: TGTGCCAGCAGCAAACCCGGGACAGGGGTGGTCCAAAACACCATATATTTT
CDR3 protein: CASSKPGTGVVQNTIYF

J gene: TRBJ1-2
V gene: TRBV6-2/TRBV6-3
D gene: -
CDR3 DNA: TGTGCCAGCAGTTACTCCGGCAGTAGCTATGGCTACACCTTC
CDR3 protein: CASSYSGSSYGYTF

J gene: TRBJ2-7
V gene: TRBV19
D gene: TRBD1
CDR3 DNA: TGTGCCACCTCAGGGGGCTCCTACGAGCAGTACTTC
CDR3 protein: CATSGGSYEQYF